This T cell receptor (beta chain) comes out of a study of shared clonotypes between healthy human individuals. Germline assignment: CDR1 MNHNS and CDR2 SASEGT. The CDR3 loop spans 12 amino acids. The V end lost 7 bases, the J end lost 1 base, and 8 bases lay between the germline ends. Clones were sequenced by immunoSEQ multiplex PCR, and TCRdb holds only the in-frame ones, with some missing. The profile shows a few million clones, 90% to 95% of them singletons. This receptor was taken from a man younger than 35 in good health. Sequencing input: naive CD4+ T cells sorted from blood. The subset was: CD45RA+ positively selected. The chain links TRBV6-1 to TRBJ2-7; a possible D gene is TRBD2 (5 bases). The chain's CDR3 is CASTGLSYEQYF. The CDR3 DNA reads TGTGCCAGCACCGGACTTTCCTACGAGCAGTACTTC.